Presented here are 2 T cell receptor beta chains from one specimen sequenced in a study of blood T cell repertoires in COVID-19. The repertoire was sequenced with immunoSEQ multiplex PCR; TCRdb's copy has only in-frame clones and lacks some. Among a few hundred thousand clones listed, about 90% were seen once. What was sequenced was peripheral blood. These receptors originate from a woman aged 30 to 39 with COVID-19, enrolled during active disease.

The genes are TRBV5-1 and TRBJ1-1; D ambiguous. V was pared by 0 bases and J by 11 bases, with 14 bases between. The CDR3 sequence is 13 residues long. CDR1 and CDR2 from the germline V gene are SGHRS and YFSETQ. The CDR3 is CASSLAEGTRAFF. The CDR3 region has the DNA TGCGCCAGCAGCTTGGCCGAGGGAACAAGGGCTTTCTTT.

The chain has TRBV27 and TRBJ2-7; possibly TRBD2 for D (5 bases). The CDR3 is 12 amino acids. Germline V lookup: CDR1 MNHEY, CDR2 SMNVEV (reference sequence). V was cut by 5 bases and J by 5 bases, with 10 bases left in between. The CDR3 sequence: CASSPPGNEQYF. CDR3 in DNA: TGTGCCAGCAGTCCCCCGGGGAACGAGCAGTACTTC.